The sequence of this T cell receptor beta chain was determined in a study of T cell repertoires in cytomegalovirus infection. To note about this clonotype: Its antigen is unknown.

TCRdb ran MiXCR on the reads and lists one entry per CDR3 protein. This sample has around 360,000 distinct CDR3 sequences; about 34% occur once, and the top ten carry roughly 13%. The clonotype was recovered from a human donor in good health (CMV status not recorded). Some clones in this sample may be carry-over from other donors' samples. The sequencing used cultured PBMCs, collected from culture after CMV antigen stimulation.

This CDR3 reads CASSSSVYNEQFF. The CDR3 nucleotides are TGTGCCAGCAGCTCGTCAGTGTACAATGAGCAGTTCTTC. The V gene is TRBV7-2, the J gene TRBJ2-1; D is undetermined. The length of the CDR3 is 13 residues. V lost 4 bases and J lost 4, with 8 bases in between. CDR1 is SGHTA and CDR2 is FQGNSA in the germline V gene.